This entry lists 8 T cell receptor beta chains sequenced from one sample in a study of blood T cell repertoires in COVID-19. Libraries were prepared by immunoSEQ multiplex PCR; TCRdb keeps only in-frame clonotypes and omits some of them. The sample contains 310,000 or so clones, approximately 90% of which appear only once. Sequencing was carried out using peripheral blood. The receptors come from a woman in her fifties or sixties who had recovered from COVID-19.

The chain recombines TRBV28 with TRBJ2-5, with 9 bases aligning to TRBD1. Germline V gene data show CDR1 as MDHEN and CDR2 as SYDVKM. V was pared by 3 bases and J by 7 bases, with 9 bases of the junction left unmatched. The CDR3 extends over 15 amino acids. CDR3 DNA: TGTGCCAGCAGTTTCCGACAGGGGGTAGGCGGGACCCAGTACTTC. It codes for CASSFRQGVGGTQYF.

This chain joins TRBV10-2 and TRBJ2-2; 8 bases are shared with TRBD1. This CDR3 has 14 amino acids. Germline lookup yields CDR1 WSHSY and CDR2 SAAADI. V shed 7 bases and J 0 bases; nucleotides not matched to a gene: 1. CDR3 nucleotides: TGCGCCAGCAAGGGACAGGCGAACACCGGGGAGCTGTTTTTT. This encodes CASKGQANTGELFF.

The CDR3 nucleotides are TGCGCCAGCAGCAGACGACTAGCGGGGCCAGGGGATGAGCAGTTCTTC. This sequence encodes CASSRRLAGPGDEQFF. V gene TRBV4-3 combines with J gene TRBJ2-1; TRBD2 matches at 11 bases. This CDR3 region has 16 residues. Germline trimming cut 5 bases from V and 8 bases from J; bases unmatched to any gene: 11. Germline loops: CDR1 LGHNA, CDR2 YSLEER.

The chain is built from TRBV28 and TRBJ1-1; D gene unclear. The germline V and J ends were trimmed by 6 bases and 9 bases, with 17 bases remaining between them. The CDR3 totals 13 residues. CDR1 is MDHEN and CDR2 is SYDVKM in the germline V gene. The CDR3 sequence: CASRTSGPTKAFF. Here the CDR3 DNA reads TGTGCCAGCAGAACGAGCGGTCCCACGAAAGCTTTCTTT.

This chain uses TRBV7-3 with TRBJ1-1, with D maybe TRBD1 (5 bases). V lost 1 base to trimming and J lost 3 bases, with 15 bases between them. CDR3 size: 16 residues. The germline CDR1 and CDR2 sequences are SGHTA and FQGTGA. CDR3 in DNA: TGTGCCAGCAGCTTAAAGTATCGGGGGTCGGACACTGAAGCTTTCTTT. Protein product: CASSLKYRGSDTEAFF.

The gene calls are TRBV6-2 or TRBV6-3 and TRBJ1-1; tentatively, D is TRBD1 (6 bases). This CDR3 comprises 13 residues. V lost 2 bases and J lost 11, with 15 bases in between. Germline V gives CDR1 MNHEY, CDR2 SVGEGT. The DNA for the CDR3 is TGTGCCAGCAGTTACCCCCACAGGACAGTCGCTTTCTTT. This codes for CASSYPHRTVAFF.

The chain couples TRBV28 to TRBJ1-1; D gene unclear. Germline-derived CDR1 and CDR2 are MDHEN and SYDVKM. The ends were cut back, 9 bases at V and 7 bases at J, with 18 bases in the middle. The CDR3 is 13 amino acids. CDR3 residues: CASAWRSVNEAFF. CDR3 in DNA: TGTGCCAGTGCGTGGCGGTCCGTTAATGAAGCTTTCTTT. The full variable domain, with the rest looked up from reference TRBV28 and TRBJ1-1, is DVKVTQSSRYLVKRTGEKVFLECVQDMDHENMFWYRQDPGLGLRLIYFSYDVKMKEKGDIPEGYSVSREKKERFSLILESASTNQTSMYLCASAWRSVNEAFFGQGTRLTVV.

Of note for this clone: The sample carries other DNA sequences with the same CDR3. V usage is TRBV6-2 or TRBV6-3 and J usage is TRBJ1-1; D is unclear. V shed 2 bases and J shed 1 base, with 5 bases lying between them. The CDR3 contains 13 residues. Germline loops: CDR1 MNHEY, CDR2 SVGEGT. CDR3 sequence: CASSYGGNTEAFF. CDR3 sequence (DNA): TGTGCCAGCAGTTACGGAGGGAACACTGAAGCTTTCTTT.